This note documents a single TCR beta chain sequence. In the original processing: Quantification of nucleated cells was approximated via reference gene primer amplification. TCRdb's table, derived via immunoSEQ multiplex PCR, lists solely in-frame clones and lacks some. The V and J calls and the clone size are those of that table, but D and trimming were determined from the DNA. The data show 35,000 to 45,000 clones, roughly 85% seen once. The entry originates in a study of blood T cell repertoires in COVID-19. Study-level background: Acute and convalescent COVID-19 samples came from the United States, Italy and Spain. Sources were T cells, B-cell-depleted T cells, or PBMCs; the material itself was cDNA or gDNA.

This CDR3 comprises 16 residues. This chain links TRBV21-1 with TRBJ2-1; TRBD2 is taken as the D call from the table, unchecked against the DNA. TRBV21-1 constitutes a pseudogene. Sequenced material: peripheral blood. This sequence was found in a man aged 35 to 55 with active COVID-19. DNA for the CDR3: TGTGCCAGCAGCAAAGATTCAAGCCCCGTCTACAATGAGCAGTTCTTC. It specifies CASSKDSSPVYNEQFF.